This TCR beta chain emerged from a study of blood T cell repertoires in COVID-19. Libraries were prepared by immunoSEQ multiplex PCR; TCRdb keeps only in-frame clonotypes and omits some of them. The sample shows 150,000 to 250,000 clones, roughly 82% of them seen only once. V shed 2 bases, J shed 6 bases, and the junction held 11 bases outside the gene matches. CDR1 is LGHNA, CDR2 YNFKEQ, per germline. The CDR3 loop spans 16 amino acids. Sequenced material: PBMCs or T cells enriched from blood (not recorded which). The rearrangement links TRBV4-2 to TRBJ2-7; TRBD1 aligns across 9 bases. This sequence originates from a man between 40 and 49 years old who had recovered from COVID-19. CDR3 sequence reads: CASSQSTGTGLGEQYF. For the CDR3, the DNA is TGTGCCAGCAGCCAAAGTACCGGGACAGGGTTGGGCGAGCAGTACTTC.